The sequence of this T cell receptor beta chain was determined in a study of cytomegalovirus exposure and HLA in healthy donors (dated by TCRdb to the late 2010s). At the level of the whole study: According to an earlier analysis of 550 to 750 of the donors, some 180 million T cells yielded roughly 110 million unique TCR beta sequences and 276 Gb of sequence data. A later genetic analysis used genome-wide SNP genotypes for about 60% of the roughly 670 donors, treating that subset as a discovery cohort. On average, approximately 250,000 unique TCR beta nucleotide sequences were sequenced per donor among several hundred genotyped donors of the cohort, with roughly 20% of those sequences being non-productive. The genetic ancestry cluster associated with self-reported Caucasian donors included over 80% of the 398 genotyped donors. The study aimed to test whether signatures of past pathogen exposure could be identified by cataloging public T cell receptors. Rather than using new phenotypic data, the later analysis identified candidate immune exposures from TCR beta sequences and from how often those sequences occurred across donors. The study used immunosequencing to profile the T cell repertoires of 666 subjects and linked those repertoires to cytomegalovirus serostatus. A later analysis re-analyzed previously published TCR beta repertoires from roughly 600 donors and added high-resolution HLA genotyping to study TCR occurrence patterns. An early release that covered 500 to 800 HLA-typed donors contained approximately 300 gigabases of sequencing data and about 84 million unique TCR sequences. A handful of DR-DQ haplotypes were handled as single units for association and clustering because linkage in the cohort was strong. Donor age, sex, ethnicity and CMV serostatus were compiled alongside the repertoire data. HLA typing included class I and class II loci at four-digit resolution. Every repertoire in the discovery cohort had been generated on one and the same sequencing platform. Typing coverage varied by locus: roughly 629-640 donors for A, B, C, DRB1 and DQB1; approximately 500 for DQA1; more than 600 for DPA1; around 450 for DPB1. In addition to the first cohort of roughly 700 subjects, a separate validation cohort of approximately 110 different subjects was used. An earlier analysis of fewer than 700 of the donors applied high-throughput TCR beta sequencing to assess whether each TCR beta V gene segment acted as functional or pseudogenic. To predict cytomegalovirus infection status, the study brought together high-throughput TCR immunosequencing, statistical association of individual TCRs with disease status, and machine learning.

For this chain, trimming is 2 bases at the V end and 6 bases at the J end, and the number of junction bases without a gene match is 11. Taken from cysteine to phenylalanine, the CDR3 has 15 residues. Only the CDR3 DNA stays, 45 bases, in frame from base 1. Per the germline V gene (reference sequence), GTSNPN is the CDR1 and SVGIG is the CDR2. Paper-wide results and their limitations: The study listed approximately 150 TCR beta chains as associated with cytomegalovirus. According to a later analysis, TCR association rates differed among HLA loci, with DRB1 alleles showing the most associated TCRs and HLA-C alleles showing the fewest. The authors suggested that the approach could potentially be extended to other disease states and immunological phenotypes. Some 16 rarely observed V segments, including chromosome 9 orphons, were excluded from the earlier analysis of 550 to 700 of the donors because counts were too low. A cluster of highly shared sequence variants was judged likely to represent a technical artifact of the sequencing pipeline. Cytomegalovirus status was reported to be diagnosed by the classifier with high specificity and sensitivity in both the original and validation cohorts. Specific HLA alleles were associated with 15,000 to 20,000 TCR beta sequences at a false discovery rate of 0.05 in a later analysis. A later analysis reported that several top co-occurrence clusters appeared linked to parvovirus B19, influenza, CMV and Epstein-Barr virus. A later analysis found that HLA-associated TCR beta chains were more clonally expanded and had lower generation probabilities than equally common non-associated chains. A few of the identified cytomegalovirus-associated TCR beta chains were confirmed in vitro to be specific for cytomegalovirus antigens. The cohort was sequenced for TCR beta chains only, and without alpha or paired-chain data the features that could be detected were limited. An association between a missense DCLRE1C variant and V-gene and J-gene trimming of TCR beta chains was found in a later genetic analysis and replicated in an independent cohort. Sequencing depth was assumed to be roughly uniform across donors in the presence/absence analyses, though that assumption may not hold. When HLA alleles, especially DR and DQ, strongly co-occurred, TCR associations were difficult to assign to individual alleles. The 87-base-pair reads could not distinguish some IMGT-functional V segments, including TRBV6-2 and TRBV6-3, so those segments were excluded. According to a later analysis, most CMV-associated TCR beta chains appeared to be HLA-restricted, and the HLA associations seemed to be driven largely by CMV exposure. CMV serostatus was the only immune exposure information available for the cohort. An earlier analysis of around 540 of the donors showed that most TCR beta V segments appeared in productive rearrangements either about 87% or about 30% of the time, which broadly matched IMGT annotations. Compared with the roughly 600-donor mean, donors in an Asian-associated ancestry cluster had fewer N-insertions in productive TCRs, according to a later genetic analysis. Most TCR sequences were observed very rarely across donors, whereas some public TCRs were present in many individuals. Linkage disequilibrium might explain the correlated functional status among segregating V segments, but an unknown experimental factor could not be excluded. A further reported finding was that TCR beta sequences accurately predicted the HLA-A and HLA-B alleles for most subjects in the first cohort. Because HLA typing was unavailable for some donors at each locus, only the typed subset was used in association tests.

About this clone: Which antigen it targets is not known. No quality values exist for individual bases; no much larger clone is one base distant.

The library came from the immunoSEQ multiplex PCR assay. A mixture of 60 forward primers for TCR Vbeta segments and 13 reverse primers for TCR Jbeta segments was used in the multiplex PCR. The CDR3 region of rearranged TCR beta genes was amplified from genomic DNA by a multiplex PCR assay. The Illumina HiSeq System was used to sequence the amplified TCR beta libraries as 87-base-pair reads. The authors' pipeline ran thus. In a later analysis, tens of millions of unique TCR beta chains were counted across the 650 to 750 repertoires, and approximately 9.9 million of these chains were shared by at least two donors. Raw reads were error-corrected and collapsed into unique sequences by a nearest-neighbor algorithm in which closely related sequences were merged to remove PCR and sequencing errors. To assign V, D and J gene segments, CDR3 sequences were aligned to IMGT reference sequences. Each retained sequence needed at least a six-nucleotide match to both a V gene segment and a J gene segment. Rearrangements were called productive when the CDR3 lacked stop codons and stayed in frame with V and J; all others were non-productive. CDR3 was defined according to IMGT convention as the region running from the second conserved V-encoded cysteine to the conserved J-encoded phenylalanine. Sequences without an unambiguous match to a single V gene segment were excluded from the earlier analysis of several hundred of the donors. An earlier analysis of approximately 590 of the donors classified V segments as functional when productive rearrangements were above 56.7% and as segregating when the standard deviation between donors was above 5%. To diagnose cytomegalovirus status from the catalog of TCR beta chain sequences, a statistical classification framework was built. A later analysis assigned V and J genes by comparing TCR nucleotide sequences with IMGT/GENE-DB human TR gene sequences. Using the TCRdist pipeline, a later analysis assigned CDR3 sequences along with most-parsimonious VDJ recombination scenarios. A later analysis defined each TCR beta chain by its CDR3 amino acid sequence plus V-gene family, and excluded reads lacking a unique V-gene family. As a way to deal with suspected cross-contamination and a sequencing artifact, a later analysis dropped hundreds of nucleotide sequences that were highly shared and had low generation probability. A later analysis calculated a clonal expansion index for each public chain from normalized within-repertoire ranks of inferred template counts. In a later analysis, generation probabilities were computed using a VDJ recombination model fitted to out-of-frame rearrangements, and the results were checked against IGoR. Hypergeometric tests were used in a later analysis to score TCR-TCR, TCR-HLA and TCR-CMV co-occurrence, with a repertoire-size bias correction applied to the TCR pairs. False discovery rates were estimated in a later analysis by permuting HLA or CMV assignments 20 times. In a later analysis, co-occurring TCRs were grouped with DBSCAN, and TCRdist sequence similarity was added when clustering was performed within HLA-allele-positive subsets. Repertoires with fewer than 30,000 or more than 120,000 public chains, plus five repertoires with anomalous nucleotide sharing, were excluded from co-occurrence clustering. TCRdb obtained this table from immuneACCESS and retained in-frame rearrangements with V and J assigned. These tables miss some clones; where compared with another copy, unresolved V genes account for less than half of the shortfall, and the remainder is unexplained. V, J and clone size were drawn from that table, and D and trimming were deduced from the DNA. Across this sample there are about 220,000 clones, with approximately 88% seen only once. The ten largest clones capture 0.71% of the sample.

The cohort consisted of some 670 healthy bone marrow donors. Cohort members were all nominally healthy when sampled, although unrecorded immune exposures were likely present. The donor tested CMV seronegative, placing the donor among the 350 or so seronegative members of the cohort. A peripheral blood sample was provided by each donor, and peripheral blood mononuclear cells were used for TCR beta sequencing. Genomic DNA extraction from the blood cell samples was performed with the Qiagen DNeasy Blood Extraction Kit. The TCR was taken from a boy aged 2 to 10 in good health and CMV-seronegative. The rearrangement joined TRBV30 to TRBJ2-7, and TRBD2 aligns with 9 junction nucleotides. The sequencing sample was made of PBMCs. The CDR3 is CAWSPPLAGASEQYF. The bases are TGTGCCTGGAGTCCCCCCTTAGCGGGAGCAAGCGAGCAGTACTTC.